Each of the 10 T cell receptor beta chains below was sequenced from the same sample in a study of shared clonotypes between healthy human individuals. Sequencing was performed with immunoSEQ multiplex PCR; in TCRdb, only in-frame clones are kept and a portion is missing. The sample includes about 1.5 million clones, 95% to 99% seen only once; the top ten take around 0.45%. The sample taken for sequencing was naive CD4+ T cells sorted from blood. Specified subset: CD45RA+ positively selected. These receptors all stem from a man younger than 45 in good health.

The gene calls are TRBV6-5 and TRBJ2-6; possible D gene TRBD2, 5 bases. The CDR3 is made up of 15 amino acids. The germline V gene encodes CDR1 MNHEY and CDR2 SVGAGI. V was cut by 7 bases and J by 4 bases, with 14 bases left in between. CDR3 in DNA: TGTGCCAGCACCCAAAGAGGGTTAGGGGCCAACGTCCTGACTTTC. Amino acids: CASTQRGLGANVLTF.

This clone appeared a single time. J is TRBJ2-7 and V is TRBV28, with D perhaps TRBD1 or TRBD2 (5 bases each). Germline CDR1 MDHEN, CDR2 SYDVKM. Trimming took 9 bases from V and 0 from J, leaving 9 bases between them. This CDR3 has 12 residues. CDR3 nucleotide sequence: TGTGCCAGTGGGACCAGCTCCTACGAGCAGTACTTC. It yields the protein CASGTSSYEQYF. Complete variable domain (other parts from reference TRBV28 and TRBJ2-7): DVKVTQSSRYLVKRTGEKVFLECVQDMDHENMFWYRQDPGLGLRLIYFSYDVKMKEKGDIPEGYSVSREKKERFSLILESASTNQTSMYLCASGTSSYEQYFGPGTRLTVT.

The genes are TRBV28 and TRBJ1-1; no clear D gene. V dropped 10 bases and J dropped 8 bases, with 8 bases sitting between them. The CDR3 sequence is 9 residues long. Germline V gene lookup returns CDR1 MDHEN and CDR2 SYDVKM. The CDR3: CATLREAFF. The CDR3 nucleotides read TGTGCCACCCTAAGGGAAGCTTTCTTT. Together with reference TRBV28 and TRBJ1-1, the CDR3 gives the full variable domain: DVKVTQSSRYLVKRTGEKVFLECVQDMDHENMFWYRQDPGLGLRLIYFSYDVKMKEKGDIPEGYSVSREKKERFSLILESASTNQTSMYLCATLREAFFGQGTRLTVV.

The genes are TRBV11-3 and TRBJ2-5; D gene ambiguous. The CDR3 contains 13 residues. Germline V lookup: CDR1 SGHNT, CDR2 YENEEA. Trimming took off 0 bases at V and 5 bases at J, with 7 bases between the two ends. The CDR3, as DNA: TGTGCCAGCAGCTTAGATGTGGGGGAGACCCAGTACTTC. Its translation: CASSLDVGETQYF.

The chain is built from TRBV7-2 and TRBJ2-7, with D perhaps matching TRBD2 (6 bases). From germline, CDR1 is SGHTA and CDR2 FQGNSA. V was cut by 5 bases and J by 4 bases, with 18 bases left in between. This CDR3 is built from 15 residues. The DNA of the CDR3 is TGTGCCAGCAGCAAATCGGGAGACGGTGGGTACGAGCAGTACTTC. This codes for CASSKSGDGGYEQYF. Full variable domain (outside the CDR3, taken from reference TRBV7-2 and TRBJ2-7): GAGVSQSPSNKVTEKGKDVELRCDPISGHTALYWYRQSLGQGLEFLIYFQGNSAPDKSGLPSDRFSAERTGGSVSTLTIQRTQQEDSAVYLCASSKSGDGGYEQYFGPGTRLTVT.

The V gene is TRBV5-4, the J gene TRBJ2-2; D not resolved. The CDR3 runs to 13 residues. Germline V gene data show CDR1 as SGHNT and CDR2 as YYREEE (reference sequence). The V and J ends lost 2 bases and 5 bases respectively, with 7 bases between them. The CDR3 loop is CASSLGYTGELFF. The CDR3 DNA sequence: TGTGCCAGCAGCTTAGGCTATACCGGGGAGCTGTTTTTT.

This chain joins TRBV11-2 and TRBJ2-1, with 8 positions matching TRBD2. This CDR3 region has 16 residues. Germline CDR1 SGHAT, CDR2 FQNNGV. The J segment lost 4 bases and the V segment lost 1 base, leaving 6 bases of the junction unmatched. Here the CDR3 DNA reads TGTGCCAGCAGCTTAGCCCCTAGCGGGCGTTACAATGAGCAGTTCTTC. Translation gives CASSLAPSGRYNEQFF.

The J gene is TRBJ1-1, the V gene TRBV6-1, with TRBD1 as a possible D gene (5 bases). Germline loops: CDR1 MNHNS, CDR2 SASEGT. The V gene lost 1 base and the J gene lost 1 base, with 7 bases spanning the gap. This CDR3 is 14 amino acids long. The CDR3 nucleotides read TGTGCCAGCAGTGAAGTCAGGGCGAACACTGAAGCTTTCTTT. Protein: CASSEVRANTEAFF.

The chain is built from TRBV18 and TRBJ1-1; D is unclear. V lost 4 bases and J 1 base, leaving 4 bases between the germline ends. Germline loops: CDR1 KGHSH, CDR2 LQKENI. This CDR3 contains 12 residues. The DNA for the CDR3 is TGTGCCAGCTCACGTAAGAACACTGAAGCTTTCTTT. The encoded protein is CASSRKNTEAFF.

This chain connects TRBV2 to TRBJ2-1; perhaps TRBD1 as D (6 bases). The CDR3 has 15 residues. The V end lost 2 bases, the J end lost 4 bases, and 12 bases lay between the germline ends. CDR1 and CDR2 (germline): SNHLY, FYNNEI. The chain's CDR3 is CASSEPGHKYNEQFF. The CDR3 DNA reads TGTGCCAGCAGTGAACCGGGACACAAGTACAATGAGCAGTTCTTC.